Listed below are T cell receptor beta chains from one sample, sequenced in a study of T cell responses to AZD1222 COVID-19 vaccine. Data came from immunoSEQ multiplex PCR; TCRdb stores just in-frame clones and leaves some out. Among roughly 150,000 clones listed, approximately 90% were seen once. The sequenced sample was peripheral blood, obtained 28 days after the second AZD1222 dose. These receptors were obtained from an adult who received the AZD1222 COVID-19 vaccine. The CDR3 runs from the conserved cysteine through the conserved F or W. A D gene is named only where the DNA matches it firmly. Some rows have no size entry. The others give once, few or many, or a class for an expanded clone.

size: NA
V: TRBV12-3/TRBV12-4
D: NA
J: TRBJ1-4
CDR3: CASSLPGYEKLFF
DNA: TGTGCCAGCAGTTTACCGGGATATGAAAAACTGTTTTTT

size: once
V: TRBV5-1
D: NA
J: TRBJ2-2
CDR3: CASTRGARNTGELFF
DNA: TGCGCCAGCACCCGGGGGGCTAGGAACACCGGGGAGCTGTTTTTT

size: NA
V: TRBV10-3
D: NA
J: TRBJ1-2
CDR3: CAIRGARGGVDYGYTF
DNA: TGTGCCATCAGGGGGGCCCGCGGGGGAGTCGACTATGGCTACACCTTC

size: NA
V: TRBV23-1
D: TRBD2
J: TRBJ2-3
CDR3: CASSLSSGGTDTQYF
DNA: TGCGCCAGCAGTTTGTCTAGCGGGGGCACAGATACGCAGTATTTT

size: NA
V: TRBV7-2
D: TRBD2
J: TRBJ2-3
CDR3: CASSFLSGDTVTDTQYF
DNA: TGTGCCAGCAGCTTTCTTAGCGGGGACACCGTCACAGATACGCAGTATTTT

size: NA
V: TRBV5-5
D: NA
J: TRBJ1-6
CDR3: CASSTGNSPLHF
DNA: TGTGCCAGCAGCACCGGTAATTCACCCCTCCACTTT

size: NA
V: TRBV9
D: NA
J: TRBJ2-1
CDR3: CASSVDVYPQVF
DNA: TGTGCCAGCAGCGTAGATGTCTACCCCCAGGTCTTC

size: NA
V: TRBV7-9
D: NA
J: TRBJ1-2
CDR3: CASRWGEDGYTF
DNA: TGTGCCAGCAGGTGGGGGGAGGATGGCTACACCTTC

size: NA
V: TRBV29-1
D: NA
J: TRBJ2-2
CDR3: CSLRAGELFF
DNA: NA

size: NA
V: TRBV19
D: NA
J: TRBJ2-2
CDR3: CASSRQLGSANTGELFF
DNA: TGTGCCAGTAGTAGACAGCTAGGATCGGCGAACACCGGGGAGCTGTTTTTT

size: NA
V: TRBV10-3
D: TRBD2
J: TRBJ2-3
CDR3: CAIEGGPSDTQYF
DNA: TGTGCCATCGAGGGAGGGCCATCAGATACGCAGTATTTT

size: NA
V: TRBV5-1
D: TRBD1
J: TRBJ1-1
CDR3: CASSYGRDRTDTEAFF
DNA: TGCGCCAGCAGTTATGGCCGGGACAGGACGGATACTGAAGCTTTCTTT

size: few
V: TRBV6-1
D: NA
J: TRBJ2-7
CDR3: CASSEGPYEQYF
DNA: TGTGCCAGCAGTGAGGGACCCTACGAGCAGTACTTC

size: once
V: TRBV30
D: NA
J: TRBJ1-5
CDR3: CAWSVHMQHNQPQHF
DNA: TGTGCCTGGAGTGTCCATATGCAGCACAATCAGCCCCAGCATTTT

size: NA
V: TRBV29-1
D: NA
J: TRBJ2-3
CDR3: CSVGSQGTDTQYF
DNA: TGCAGCGTTGGGTCCCAGGGCACGGATACGCAGTATTTT

size: NA
V: TRBV11-3
D: TRBD1
J: TRBJ2-7
CDR3: CASSLRDRDEQYF
DNA: TGTGCCAGCAGCTTAAGGGACAGGGACGAGCAGTACTTC

size: medium-sized
V: TRBV21-1
D: NA
J: TRBJ1-5
CDR3: CASSKPGQLNSNQPQHF
DNA: TGTGCCAGCAGCAAACCCGGGCAACTCAATAGCAATCAGCCCCAGCATTTT